One TCR beta chain is described in this entry. Its antigen is still unknown. The record originates from a study of OX40 agonist ivuxolimab in advanced cancers. TCRdb's table, derived via immunoSEQ multiplex PCR, lists solely in-frame clones and lacks some. This repertoire shows 20,000 to 30,000 clones, roughly three quarters found once; its top ten account for 9.5% to 15%. Trimming took 0 bases from V and 6 from J, leaving 10 bases between them. The length of the CDR3 is 14 residues. Germline CDR1 reads SGDLS; CDR2 reads YYNGEE. Whole-study findings and limits: At 0.1 to 3.0 mg/kg, CD4+ and CD8+ blood T cells expanded clonally by week 6. Part of the nonresponder group also had normalized T-cell clonal expansion that was low.

The TCR originated in an adult with an advanced solid tumor such as melanoma, head and neck, liver or kidney cancer. Material: CD4+ or CD8+ T cells sorted from blood, obtained in a trial of the OX40 agonist ivuxolimab. The chain is built from TRBV9 and TRBJ2-1; D is possibly TRBD1 (5 bases). The CDR3 DNA is TGTGCCAGCAGCGTAGGAAGGGGTGGCAATGAGCAGTTCTTC. Residues: CASSVGRGGNEQFF. Full variable domain (outside the CDR3, taken from reference TRBV9 and TRBJ2-1): DSGVTQTPKHLITATGQRVTLRCSPRSGDLSVYWYQQSLDQGLQFLIQYYNGEERAKGNILERFSAQQFPDLHSELNLSSLELGDSALYFCASSVGRGGNEQFFGPGTRLTVL.